This TCR beta chain stems from a study of blood T cell repertoires in COVID-19 (dated by TCRdb to about 2020). Regarding the complete study: Collaborator samples came from the United States, Italy and Spain and covered acute and convalescent phases of COVID-19. The material from the prospective study consisted of cDNA or gDNA derived from T cells, B-cell-depleted T cells, or PBMCs. The dataset comprised deeply sampled blood TCRbeta repertoires from subjects exposed to, actively infected with, or recovered from COVID-19. The repertoires were released in a freely available public database meant as a resource for research on the immune response to SARS-CoV-2. The samples were drawn from two sources: the first 160 participants of the ongoing ImmuneRACE study, and 1,254 subjects contributed by 6 global collaborators. Sample metadata almost always included a de-identified subject ID, COVID-19 status, age in years and sex. Where HLA class I and class II types were available, the types were taken from metadata supplied by the sample provider, not from assay-based typing. Study-wide conclusions, independent of this receptor: The quantity of clinical and demographic metadata differed by source and by participant and was supplied without curation.

Participants in the prospective study were enrolled through a virtual design, were aged about 18 to 90 years, and lived in 24 United States geographic areas. In the prospective study, participants were assigned to cohorts based on the clinical history participants reported in a screening survey and a study questionnaire. ImmuneRACE Cohort 3 recovered participants were defined by two consecutive negative NP/OP PCR tests, healthcare professional clearance, or symptom resolution. Mobile phlebotomists in the prospective study collected whole blood, serum and a nasopharyngeal or oropharyngeal swab from every participant. Participants in the prospective study had the option to provide additional blood draws and questionnaires over a roughly 2-month period. Blood samples from the prospective study were shipped frozen or at room temperature prior to DNA extraction. The immunoSEQ Assay, a bias-controlled multiplex PCR, was used to amplify TCRbeta CDR3 regions from genomic DNA. The paper's data handling went like this. The number of nucleated cells in each sample was estimated by amplification of reference gene primers within the assay. To quantify the absolute abundance of each unique TCRbeta CDR3 rearrangement, sequence reads were collapsed and filtered. Productive Simpson clonality was computed per sample as the square root of Simpson's diversity index over productive rearrangements. As stored in TCRdb, this immuneACCESS dataset retains in-frame rearrangements with V and J assigned. A fraction of the clones does not appear; measured against another copy, unresolved V genes explain less than half of the discrepancy, and the remainder lacks a known reason. Clonal size and the V and J genes are those of that table, whereas D and trimming came from the DNA. The sample yields approximately 170,000 clones; less than 90% were counted once. The ten largest clonotypes hold roughly 4.5% of the sample.

Concerning this clone itself: There is no known antigen for this receptor. One base away there is no much larger clone; base qualities are not given.

This sequence was found in a woman aged 45-59 years who had recovered from COVID-19. The material sequenced was PBMCs or T cells enriched from blood (not recorded which).

The DNA sequence is as follows: TGTGCCAGCAGCCCAGGGGGGAACACTGAAGCTTTCTTT. It specifies CASSPGGNTEAFF. The receptor chain draws on TRBV28 and TRBJ1-1, and TRBD1 aligns with 7 junction nucleotides. The V end gives up 6 bases and the J end 1 base, leaving 2 bases in the junction not matched to a gene. The CDR1 and CDR2 encoded by the germline V gene are MDHEN and SYDVKM. The CDR3 covers 13 residues, taking in both the cysteine and the phenylalanine. The DNA shown is the 39-base CDR3, in frame from base 1.